What follows describes a single T cell receptor beta chain. This entry comes from a study of blood T cell repertoires in COVID-19. On the study more broadly: Some COVID-19 samples were acute and others convalescent; all came from the United States, Italy and Spain. Sources were T cells, B-cell-depleted T cells, or PBMCs; the material itself was cDNA or gDNA.

Original processing notes: Amplification from reference gene primers served as the basis for estimated nucleated cell counts. Data came from immunoSEQ multiplex PCR; TCRdb stores just in-frame clones and leaves some out. V, J and clone size are those of that table, while D and trimming were read from the DNA. The table lists about 180,000 clones, over 75% of them singletons. The CDR3 covers 16 residues. V shed 6 bases, J shed 5 bases, and the junction held 9 bases outside the gene matches. Germline V lookup: CDR1 SNHLY, CDR2 FYNNEI. The sample was peripheral blood. V is TRBV2 and J is TRBJ2-5; 13 bases are shared with TRBD2. The TCR sequence derives from a man between 65 and 79 years old with active or convalescent COVID-19. CDR3 nucleotide sequence: TGTGCCAGCAGCGGGACTAGCGGGGCCGCAGGGGAGACCCAGTACTTC. This translates into CASSGTSGAAGETQYF.